The T cell receptor beta chain under discussion was sequenced for a study of T cell repertoires in cytomegalovirus infection. The overall study: Public TCR beta signatures provided an indication of both CMV infection and a matching HLA type. General study results and limits: There were carriers of CMV plus the relevant HLA, and cumulative public TCR beta family frequency identified them. HLA-C-restricted TCR beta clonotypes specific for CMV led the ex vivo response.

Germline V gives CDR1 SGHVS, CDR2 FQNEAQ. This CDR3 has 14 amino acids. The ends were cut back, 2 bases at V and 1 base at J, with 9 bases in the middle. This clonotype was picked up many times. Its antigen is currently unknown. TCRdb reprocessed the reads via MiXCR and lists one record per CDR3 protein. The table shows a few hundred thousand distinct CDR3 sequences, with about 32% occurring only once. The source of this sequence is a human donor in good health (CMV status not recorded). Some clones in this sample may be carry-over from other donors' samples. Sample: cultured PBMCs, taken from culture after CMV antigen stimulation. This rearrangement joins TRBV7-8 to TRBJ2-7, with D tentatively TRBD1 (6 bases). The CDR3 loop reads CASSLRQGSYEQYV. The CDR3 nucleotides are TGTGCCAGCAGCTTACGGCAGGGGTCCTACGAGCAGTACGTC.